The text below deals with one T cell receptor (beta chain). Those with alopecia areata gave lesional scalp punch biopsies and peripheral blood. CDR1 and CDR2 from the germline V gene are SNHLY and FYNNEI. CDR3 length equals 13 residues. V was clipped by 2 bases and J by 3 bases, with 6 bases between them. As the sequencing template, cDNA was produced by extracting RNA and reverse transcribing it. The protocol was immunoSEQ multiplex PCR, while the TCRdb copy is restricted to in-frame clones and leaves out a portion. The table has around 250,000 clones, 67% seen once. The data originate from a study of CD8+ T cells in alopecia areata.

The specimen was CD4+ T cells sorted from blood, collected at week 0. The sequence came from a human donor with alopecia areata. The gene calls are TRBV2 and TRBJ2-3; D gene ambiguous. CDR3 DNA sequence: TGTGCCAGCAGTGAAAAGGGAACAGATACGCAGTATTTT. It translates to CASSEKGTDTQYF.